This TCR beta chain was observed in a study of shared clonotypes between healthy human individuals. Study-wide results and limits: How much donors shared clonotypes was expected to be affected by sequencing depth.

The naive CD8 population came from CD45RO-negative cells selected for CCR7, without terminally differentiated effector memory CD45RA+ cells. Turning to this clone: Its antigen is currently unknown.

The authors ran the assay at deep level. TCRdb's table, derived via immunoSEQ multiplex PCR, lists solely in-frame clones and lacks some. The sample consists of over 2,000,000 clones, around 95% of them appearing once. This clonotype originated in a man aged 18 to 29 in good health. Some clones in this sample may be carry-over from other donors' samples. The material sequenced was naive CD8+ T cells from PBMCs.

The CDR3 sequence is CASSGGEGPQYF. The CDR3 coding sequence is TGTGCCAGCAGCGGGGGCGAAGGGCCGCAGTATTTT. The V and J genes are TRBV9 and TRBJ2-3, with D possibly matching TRBD1 (5 bases). The CDR3 has 12 residues. Germline-derived CDR1 and CDR2 are SGDLS and YYNGEE. Trimming pared 3 bases from V and 10 bases from J, leaving 12 bases between.